This paragraph reports one TCR beta chain. The method was immunoSEQ multiplex PCR; TCRdb's version includes in-frame clones alone and lacks a portion of them. The sample consists of some 200,000 clones, 76% of them appearing once. This entry comes from a study of blood T cell repertoires in COVID-19. In germline, CDR1 is LGHDT, CDR2 YNNKEL (reference sequence). V was shortened by 0 bases and J by 0 bases, with 11 bases between the two germline ends. CDR3 length: 16 residues. This TCR was sampled from a woman aged 45-59 years with active or convalescent COVID-19. The sequencing sample was made of peripheral blood. The chain joins TRBV3-1 (or the pseudogene TRBV3-2) to TRBJ1-1; D is unresolved. CDR3 bases: TGTGCCAGCAGCCAAGAAGCAGGCCGCATGAACACTGAAGCTTTCTTT. Amino acids: CASSQEAGRMNTEAFF.